This TCR beta chain was sequenced for a study of T cell responses to AZD1222 COVID-19 vaccine. The study, taken as a whole, reports: CD4 TCRs covered the whole spike, strongest at regions 160-218 and 743-854. Targets within unmutated variant regions were reportedly found for nearly half of spike-specific TCRs.

Germline V gene lookup returns CDR1 MNHNS and CDR2 SASEGT. The CDR3 loop spans 13 amino acids. The ends were cut back, 0 bases at V and 0 bases at J, with 2 bases in the middle. Sequenced by immunoSEQ multiplex PCR; TCRdb stores in-frame clones only, minus some. In the table there are 150,000 to 160,000 clones, 90% of which are singletons. This clone turned up a few times. Its antigen is still unknown. The sequencing used peripheral blood, collected on day 0 of AZD1222 vaccination. This TCR was recovered from an adult in good health. The V call is TRBV6-1, the J call TRBJ1-1; D not resolved. The CDR3 reads CASSEALNTEAFF. CDR3 sequence (DNA): TGTGCCAGCAGTGAAGCGTTGAACACTGAAGCTTTCTTT.